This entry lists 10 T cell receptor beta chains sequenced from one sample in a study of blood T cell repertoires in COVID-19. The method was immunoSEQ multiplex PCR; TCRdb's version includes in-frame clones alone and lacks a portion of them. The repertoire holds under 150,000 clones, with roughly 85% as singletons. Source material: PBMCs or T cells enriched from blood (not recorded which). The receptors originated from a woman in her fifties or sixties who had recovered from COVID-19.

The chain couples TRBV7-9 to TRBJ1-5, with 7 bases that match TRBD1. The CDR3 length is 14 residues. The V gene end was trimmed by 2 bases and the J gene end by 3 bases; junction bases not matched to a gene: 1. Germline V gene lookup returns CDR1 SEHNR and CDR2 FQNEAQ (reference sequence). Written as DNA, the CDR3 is TGTGCCAGCAGCTTAACAGGGGTCAATCAGCCCCAGCATTTT. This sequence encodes CASSLTGVNQPQHF.

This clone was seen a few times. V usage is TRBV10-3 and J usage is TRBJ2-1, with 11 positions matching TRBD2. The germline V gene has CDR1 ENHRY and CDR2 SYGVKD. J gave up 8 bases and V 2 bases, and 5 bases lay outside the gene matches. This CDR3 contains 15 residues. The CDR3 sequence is CAISEISGRGDEQFF. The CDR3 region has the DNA TGTGCCATCAGTGAGATTAGCGGGAGGGGGGATGAGCAGTTCTTC.

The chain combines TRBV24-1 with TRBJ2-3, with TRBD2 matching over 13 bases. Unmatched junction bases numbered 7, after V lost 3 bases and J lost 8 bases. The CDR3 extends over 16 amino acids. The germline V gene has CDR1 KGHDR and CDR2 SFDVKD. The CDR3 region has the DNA TGTGCCACCAGTGATCCCGGACTAGCGGGGGCTAGTACGCAGTATTTT. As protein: CATSDPGLAGASTQYF.

In DNA, the CDR3 is TGTGCCAGCAGTGAACAGCGAGCGGGAGCAGGCTACGAGCAGTACTTC. Protein product: CASSEQRAGAGYEQYF. The genes are TRBV6-1 and TRBJ2-7; 8 nucleotides match TRBD2. The germline V gene has CDR1 MNHNS and CDR2 SASEGT. Losses at the gene ends were 2 bases for V and 3 bases for J; bases not matched to a gene: 9. This CDR3 contains 16 residues.

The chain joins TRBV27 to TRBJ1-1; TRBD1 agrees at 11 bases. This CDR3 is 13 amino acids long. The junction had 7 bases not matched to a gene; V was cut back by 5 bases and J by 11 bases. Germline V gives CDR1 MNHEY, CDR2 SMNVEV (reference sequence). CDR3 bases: TGTGCCAGCAGTCCCCCGGGACAGGGGGTGGCTTTCTTT. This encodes CASSPPGQGVAFF.

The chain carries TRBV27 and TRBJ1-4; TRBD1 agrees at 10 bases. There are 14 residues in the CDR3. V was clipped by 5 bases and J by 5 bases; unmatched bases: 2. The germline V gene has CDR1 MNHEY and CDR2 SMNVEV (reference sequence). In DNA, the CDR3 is TGTGCCAGCAGTCGGGACAGGGGAAATGAAAAACTGTTTTTT. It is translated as CASSRDRGNEKLFF.

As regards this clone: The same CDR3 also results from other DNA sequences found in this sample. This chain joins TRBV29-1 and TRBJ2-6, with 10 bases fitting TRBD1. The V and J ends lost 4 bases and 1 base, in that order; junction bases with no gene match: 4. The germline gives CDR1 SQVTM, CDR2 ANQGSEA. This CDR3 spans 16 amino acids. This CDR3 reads CSVGDRGPSGANVLTF. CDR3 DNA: TGCAGCGTTGGGGACAGGGGCCCTTCTGGGGCCAACGTCCTGACTTTC.

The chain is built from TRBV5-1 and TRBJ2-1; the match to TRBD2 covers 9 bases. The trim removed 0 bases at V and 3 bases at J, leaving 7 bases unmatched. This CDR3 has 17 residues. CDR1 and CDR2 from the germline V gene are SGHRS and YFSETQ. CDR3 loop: CASSLAGTSRSYNEQFF. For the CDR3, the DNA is TGCGCCAGCAGCTTGGCCGGGACTAGCAGAAGCTACAATGAGCAGTTCTTC.

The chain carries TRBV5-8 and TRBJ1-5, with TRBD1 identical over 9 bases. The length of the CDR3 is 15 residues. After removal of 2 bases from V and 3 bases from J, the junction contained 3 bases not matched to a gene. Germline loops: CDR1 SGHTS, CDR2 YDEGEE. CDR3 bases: TGTGCCAGCAGCTTCCGGGACAGGGACAATCAGCCCCAGCATTTT. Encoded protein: CASSFRDRDNQPQHF. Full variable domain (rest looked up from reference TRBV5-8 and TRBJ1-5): EAGVTQSPTHLIKTRGQQATLRCSPISGHTSVYWYQQALGLGLQFLLWYDEGEERNRGNFPPRFSGRQFPNYSSELNVNALELEDSALYLCASSFRDRDNQPQHFGDGTRLSIL.

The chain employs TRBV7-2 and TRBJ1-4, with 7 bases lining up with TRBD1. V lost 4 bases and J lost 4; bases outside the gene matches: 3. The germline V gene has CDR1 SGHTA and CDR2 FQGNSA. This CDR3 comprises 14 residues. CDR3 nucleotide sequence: TGTGCCAGCAGCTCGAGGGGGCTTAATGAAAAACTGTTTTTT. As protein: CASSSRGLNEKLFF.